Detailed here is one TCR beta chain. Antigen specificity is unknown. This CDR3 has 17 amino acids. Deletions cut 1 base from V and 1 base from J, with 16 bases between. Germline assignment: CDR1 SGHTA and CDR2 FQGNSA. The data were obtained in a study of T cell repertoires in cytomegalovirus infection. Study context: Alongside well-studied HLA-B-restricted CMV epitopes, recently identified HLA-C-restricted CMV epitopes were also used. CMV infection and matching HLA type were both indicated by public TCR beta signatures.

TCRdb re-called the reads through MiXCR, storing one row per CDR3 protein. Of a few hundred thousand distinct CDR3 sequences listed, 40% were seen once; the top ten hold 48%. Here the sequenced sample was cultured PBMCs, taken from culture after CMV antigen stimulation. The chain uses TRBV7-2 and TRBJ2-5; D remains ambiguous. This TCR was sampled from a human donor in good health (CMV status not recorded). Some clones in this sample may be carry-over from other donors' samples. CDR3 region: CASSLVSVTELQETQYF. In nucleotides, the CDR3 is TGTGCCAGCAGCTTAGTTTCGGTTACGGAGCTCCAAGAGACCCAGTACTTC.